Sequencing of this T cell receptor beta chain was carried out in a study of blood T cells in healthy people across ages. Study-wide results and caveats: Samples with more naive T cells showed higher observed beta diversity.

For the second PCR, which ran for about 6 to 12 cycles, a sample-barcoded 5' primer and a J-beta primer mix were used. One entry per CDR3 protein, called by TCRdb with MiXCR from the 5' RACE reads. The sample holds fewer than 2,000,000 distinct CDR3 sequences, roughly 43% seen once. This clonotype was counted only a few times. Antigen specificity is unknown. Per individual sample, total RNA of at least 6 micrograms was extracted. The germline gives CDR1 DFQATT, CDR2 SNEGSKA (reference sequence). This CDR3 region has 13 residues. The chain employs TRBV20-1 and TRBJ2-4; D uncertain. The DNA end lines up better with TRBJ2-7; the J call may be wrong. The material sequenced was blood. The TCR sequence derives from a human donor in good health. The CDR3 here is CSARDGRNYEQYF. CDR3 nucleotides: TGCAGTGCTAGAGACGGTAGAAACTACGAGCAGTACTTC.